The 5 T cell receptor beta chains in this list originate from one sample, sequenced in a study of response to subunit inactivated influenza vaccine. TCRdb itself ran the RT-PCR reads through MiXCR, one entry per CDR3 protein. The sample has 400,000 to 650,000 distinct CDR3 sequences, around 7.7% seen once. Material: PBMCs from blood, obtained 23 months after vaccination. The receptors come from a man between 50 and 69 years old who received an inactivated influenza vaccine.

About this clonotype: Its ends do not fully match the called genes, so a read error is possible. The rearrangement links TRBV7-7 to TRBJ2-2; weak D call: TRBD1 (6 bases). From germline, CDR1 is SSHAT and CDR2 FNYEAQ (reference sequence). This CDR3 comprises 14 residues. For the CDR3, the DNA is TGTGCTAGCAGGCGATCAGGGGACACCGGGGAGCTGTTTTTT. The encoded protein is CASRRSGDTGELFF.

V and J are TRBV29-1 and TRBJ2-3; unclear D gene. Trimming pared 3 bases from V and 2 bases from J, leaving 9 bases between. Germline lookup yields CDR1 SQVTM and CDR2 ANQGSEA. This CDR3 has 13 amino acids. The CDR3 protein is CSVDTGHTDTQYF. The CDR3 DNA is TGCAGCGTTGACACTGGGCACACAGATACGCAGTATTTT.

This chain joins TRBV7-9 and TRBJ2-1; D gene ambiguous. Trimming removed 4 bases from V and 3 bases from J, with 7 bases in between. CDR3 length equals 13 residues. Germline loops: CDR1 SEHNR, CDR2 FQNEAQ (reference sequence). CDR3 loop: CASSSGNYNEQFF. The CDR3 region has the DNA TGTGCCAGCAGCTCCGGAAACTACAATGAGCAGTTCTTC.

This clonotype was recorded many times. The rearrangement links TRBV29-1 to TRBJ1-1; tentatively, D is TRBD1 (5 bases). Trimming pared 4 bases from V and 0 bases from J, leaving 6 bases between. There are 12 residues in the CDR3. Germline V gene data show CDR1 as SQVTM and CDR2 as ANQGSEA. The CDR3 DNA is TGCAGCGTTGCCAGGGTGAACACTGAAGCTTTCTTT. It specifies CSVARVNTEAFF.

The chain carries TRBV4-2 and TRBJ2-5, with D tentatively TRBD2 (5 bases). The germline CDR1 and CDR2 sequences are LGHNA and YNFKEQ. This CDR3 region has 16 residues. Deletions cut 0 bases from V and 3 bases from J, with 14 bases between. The CDR3 spells CASSQDSSPGKETQYF. In DNA form, the CDR3 reads TGTGCCAGCAGCCAAGATAGTTCACCGGGGAAAGAGACCCAGTACTTC.